A selection of T cell receptor beta chains follows, all from one sample in a study of beta chain features in type 1 diabetes. Produced via immunoSEQ multiplex PCR; TCRdb's table is partial and in-frame only. This repertoire shows around 330,000 clones, approximately 9.9% found once; its top ten account for about 0.015%. Specimen: naive CD4+ T cells from blood. The receptors stem from a woman in her twenties or thirties in good health. Both conserved end residues are part of each CDR3. A D gene is named only where the DNA matches it firmly. Only part of the rows carry a size: once, few, many, or a class if the clone is expanded.

V gene	J gene	clone size	D gene	CDR3 DNA	CDR3 protein
TRBV9	TRBJ2-3	.	.	TGTGCCAGCAGCGGACCGGGACTCCCCTACACAGATACGCAGTATTTT	CASSGPGLPYTDTQYF
TRBV11-2	TRBJ2-5	.	TRBD2	TGTGCCAGCAGCTTAGTGGCGGGAGGCGTGGAGACCCAGTACTTC	CASSLVAGGVETQYF
TRBV4-3	TRBJ1-2	.	.	TGCGCCAGCAGCCCCATTAGACAGTTTTATGGCTACACCTTC	CASSPIRQFYGYTF
TRBV28	TRBJ2-3	once	TRBD2	TGTGCCAGCGCCTCGGGGGGAACAAACACAGATACGCAGTATTTT	CASASGGTNTDTQYF
TRBV28	TRBJ1-1	.	.	TGTGCCAGCATGGGTAACCCTGAACAGTTCAGCACTGAAGCTTTCTTT	CASMGNPEQFSTEAFF
TRBV19	TRBJ2-1	.	TRBD2	TGTGCCAGTAGTATAGTCCTAGCGGAGGAGCAGTTCTTC	CASSIVLAEEQFF
TRBV11-3	TRBJ2-3	.	TRBD2	TGTGCCAGCAGCCCGGGACTAGCGGGGGACTACACAGATACGCAGTATTTT	CASSPGLAGDYTDTQYF
TRBV2	TRBJ2-5	.	.	TGTGCCAGCCATTCGGGACATCAAGAGACCCAGTACTTC	CASHSGHQETQYF
TRBV5-1	TRBJ1-5	few	TRBD1	TGCGCCAGCAGCAAAACAGGGGGAGGCAATCAGCCCCAGCATTTT	CASSKTGGGNQPQHF
TRBV18	TRBJ2-7	few	TRBD1	TGTGCCAGCTCCCCCGGGACAGGGGGCGCGTACGAGCAGTACTTC	CASSPGTGGAYEQYF
TRBV18	TRBJ1-1	.	TRBD1	TGTGCCAGCTCACCGGGACAGGGATTTATGAACACTGAAGCTTTCTTT	CASSPGQGFMNTEAFF
TRBV5-1	TRBJ2-1	.	.	TGCGCCAGCAGCTTCTTCAGCGAGGATGAGCAGTTCTTC	CASSFFSEDEQFF
TRBV27	TRBJ2-5	.	TRBD2	TGTGCCAGCAGTCCATGGACTAGCGCGGAGACCCAGTACTTC	CASSPWTSAETQYF
TRBV18	TRBJ1-2	.	TRBD1	TGTGCCAGCTCAGACAGGGAAGGCGGCTACACCTTC	CASSDREGGYTF
TRBV27	TRBJ2-5	.	.	TGTGCCAGCAGTTTAGGCAGGCTCTCAGAGACCCAGTACTTC	CASSLGRLSETQYF
TRBV18	TRBJ1-4	.	.	TGTGCCAGCTCACCCATGAGAGGACAGAATAATGAAAAACTGTTTTTT	CASSPMRGQNNEKLFF
TRBV9	TRBJ2-5	.	.	TGTGCCAGCAGCTCCTTTCCGACAGCTGGGTTGGAGACCCAGTACTTC	CASSSFPTAGLETQYF
TRBV5-1	TRBJ2-3	few	.	TGCGCCAGCAGCTTCGAGAGCACAGATACGCAGTATTTT	CASSFESTDTQYF
TRBV29-1	TRBJ2-2	.	.	TGCAGCGTTGCTTACAGCCAGACCGGGGAGCTGTTTTTT	CSVAYSQTGELFF
TRBV6-6	TRBJ2-7	.	TRBD2	TGTGCCACCAGACCTAGCGGCCGGGGGGGGTACGAGCAGTACTTC	CATRPSGRGGYEQYF
TRBV4-3	TRBJ2-1	few	TRBD2	TGCGCCAGCAGCCAAAGGACTAGCGGGTTCAATGAGCAGTTCTTC	CASSQRTSGFNEQFF
TRBV5-1	TRBJ2-1	few	.	TGCGCCAGCAGCCCCCGGGACAAGAATTACAATGAGCAGTTCTTC	CASSPRDKNYNEQFF
TRBV15	TRBJ1-1	.	TRBD1	TGTGCCACCAGCAGAGATGAAGTGTTGGGACAGGGATCAGCTTTCTTT	CATSRDEVLGQGSAFF
TRBV5-4	TRBJ2-6	few	TRBD1	TGTGCCAGCAGCTCCGATCTCGGGACAGGAAGCTCTGGGGCCAACGTCCTGACTTTC	CASSSDLGTGSSGANVLTF
TRBV2	TRBJ1-2	.	TRBD1	TGTGCCAGCAGGAATCGACAGGGACCCTATGGCTACACCTTC	CASRNRQGPYGYTF
TRBV5-1	TRBJ1-5	.	.	TGCGCCAGCAGCTGGGACGGACCGGGGGAACAGCCCCAGCATTTT	CASSWDGPGEQPQHF
TRBV30	TRBJ2-6	few	TRBD1	TGTGCCTGTTTTCCGGGACAGTTGACTGGGGCCAACGTCCTGACTTTC	CACFPGQLTGANVLTF
TRBV18	TRBJ1-5	few	.	TGTGCCAGCTCCGACCAGGGCAATCAGCCCCAGCATTTT	CASSDQGNQPQHF
TRBV7-2	TRBJ2-7	.	TRBD2	TGTGCCAGCAGCTTAGACTTACTAGCGGGGGGTTACGAGCAGTACTTC	CASSLDLLAGGYEQYF
TRBV30	TRBJ1-2	few	TRBD1	TGTGCCTGGAGTGTCGTCAGTCAGGGGGCCTATGGCTACACCTTC	CAWSVVSQGAYGYTF